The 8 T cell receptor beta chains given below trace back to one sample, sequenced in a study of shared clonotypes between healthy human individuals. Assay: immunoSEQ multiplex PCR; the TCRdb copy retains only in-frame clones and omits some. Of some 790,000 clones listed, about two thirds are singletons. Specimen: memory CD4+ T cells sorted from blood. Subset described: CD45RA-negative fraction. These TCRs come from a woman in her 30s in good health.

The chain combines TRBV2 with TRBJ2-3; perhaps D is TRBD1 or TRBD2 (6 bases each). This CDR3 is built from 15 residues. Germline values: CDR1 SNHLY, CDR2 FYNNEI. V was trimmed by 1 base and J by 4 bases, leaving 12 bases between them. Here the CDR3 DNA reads TGTGCCAGCAGTGAAGAGGGGGGCACAGCAGATACGCAGTATTTT. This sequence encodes CASSEEGGTADTQYF. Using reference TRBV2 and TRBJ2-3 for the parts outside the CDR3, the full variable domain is EPEVTQTPSHQVTQMGQEVILRCVPISNHLYFYWYRQILGQKVEFLVSFYNNEISEKSEIFDDQFSVERPDGSNFTLKIRSTKLEDSAMYFCASSEEGGTADTQYFGPGTRLTVL.

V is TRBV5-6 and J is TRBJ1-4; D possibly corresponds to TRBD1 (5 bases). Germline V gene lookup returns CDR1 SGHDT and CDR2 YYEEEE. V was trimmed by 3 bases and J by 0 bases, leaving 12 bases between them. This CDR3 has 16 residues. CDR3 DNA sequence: TGTGCCAGCAGCTCAGGGTTTGGGGCAACTAATGAAAAACTGTTTTTT. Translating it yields CASSSGFGATNEKLFF.

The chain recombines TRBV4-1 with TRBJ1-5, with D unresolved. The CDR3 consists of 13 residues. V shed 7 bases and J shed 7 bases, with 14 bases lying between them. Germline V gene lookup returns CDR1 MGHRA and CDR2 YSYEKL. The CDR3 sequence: CASISGRQQPQHF. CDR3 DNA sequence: TGCGCCAGCATATCGGGTAGACAACAGCCCCAGCATTTT.

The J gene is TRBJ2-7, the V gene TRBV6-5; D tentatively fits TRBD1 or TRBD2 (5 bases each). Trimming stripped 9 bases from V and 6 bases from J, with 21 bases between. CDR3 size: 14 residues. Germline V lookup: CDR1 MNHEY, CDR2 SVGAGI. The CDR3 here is CASRAWDAEGEQYF. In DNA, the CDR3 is TGTGCCAGTAGGGCTTGGGACGCTGAAGGCGAGCAGTACTTC.

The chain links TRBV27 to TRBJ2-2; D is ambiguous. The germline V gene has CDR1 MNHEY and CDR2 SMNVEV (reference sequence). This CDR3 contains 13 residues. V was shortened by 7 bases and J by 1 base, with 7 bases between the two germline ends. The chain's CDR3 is CASTRVNTGELFF. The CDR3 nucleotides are TGTGCCAGCACGCGAGTGAACACCGGGGAGCTGTTTTTT.

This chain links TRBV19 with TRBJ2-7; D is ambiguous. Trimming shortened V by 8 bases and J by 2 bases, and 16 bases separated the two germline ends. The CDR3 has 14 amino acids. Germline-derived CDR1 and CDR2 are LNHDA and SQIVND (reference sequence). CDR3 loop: CASRSNGRTYEQYF. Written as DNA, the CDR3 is TGTGCCAGTCGAAGTAACGGCAGGACCTACGAGCAGTACTTC.

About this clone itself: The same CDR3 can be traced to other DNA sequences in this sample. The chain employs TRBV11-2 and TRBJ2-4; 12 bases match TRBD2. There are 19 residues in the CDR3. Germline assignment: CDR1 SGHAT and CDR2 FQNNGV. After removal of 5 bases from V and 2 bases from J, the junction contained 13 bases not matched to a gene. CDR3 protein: CASSESPSGLAGPKNIQYF. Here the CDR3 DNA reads TGTGCCAGCAGCGAGAGCCCCTCCGGACTAGCGGGGCCCAAAAACATTCAGTACTTC. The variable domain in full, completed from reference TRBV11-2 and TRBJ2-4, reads EAGVAQSPRYKIIEKRQSVAFWCNPISGHATLYWYQQILGQGPKLLIQFQNNGVVDDSQLPKDRFSAERLKGVDSTLKIQPAKLEDSAVYLCASSESPSGLAGPKNIQYFGAGTRLSVL.

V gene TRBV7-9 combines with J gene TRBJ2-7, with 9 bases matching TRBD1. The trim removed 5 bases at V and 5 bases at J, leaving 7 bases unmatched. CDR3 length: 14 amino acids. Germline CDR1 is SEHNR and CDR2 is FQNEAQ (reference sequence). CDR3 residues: CASSMGQGLDEQYF. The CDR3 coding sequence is TGTGCCAGCAGCATGGGACAGGGTCTCGACGAGCAGTACTTC.